The rows below give T cell receptor beta chains drawn from one sample of a study of cytomegalovirus exposure and HLA in healthy donors. Generated by immunoSEQ multiplex PCR, the TCRdb table keeps only in-frame clones and is missing some. The sample contains some 130,000 clones, 89% of which appear only once. Sample: PBMCs. Receptors originate from a woman aged 18-35 years in good health and CMV-seronegative. CDR3s include the opening cysteine and the closing phenylalanine or tryptophan. A D gene is named only where the DNA matches it firmly. Not all rows give a size; the values are once, few, many and, for expanded clones, a class.

size	D	V	J	DNA	CDR3
-	TRBD1	TRBV5-1	TRBJ2-7	TGCGCCAGCAGCGAGGGACAGGCGCTCGAGCAGTACTTC	CASSEGQALEQYF
-	-	TRBV7-2	TRBJ2-6	TGTGCCAGCAGCTTCGGCTCTGGGGCCAACGTCCTGACTTTC	CASSFGSGANVLTF
-	-	TRBV19	TRBJ1-5	TGTGCCAGTAGGGACAGATCTAATCAGCCCCAGCATTTT	CASRDRSNQPQHF
-	-	TRBV29-1	TRBJ1-1	TGCAGCGTTGTGACAGCGAACACTGAAGCTTTCTTT	CSVVTANTEAFF
-	TRBD2	TRBV27	TRBJ2-2	TGTGCCAGCAGTTTCTTGACTAGCGGCACCGGGGAGCTGTTTTTT	CASSFLTSGTGELFF
-	-	TRBV5-8	TRBJ1-5	TGTGCCAGCAGCCCTTACAGGGACAATCAGCCCCAGCATTTT	CASSPYRDNQPQHF
-	-	TRBV11-3	TRBJ1-1	TGTGCCAGCAGTGGGGGGGGCGCTGAGGCTTTCTTT	CASSGGGAEAFF
few	-	TRBV2	TRBJ1-5	TGTGCCAGCAGTGGGCCAGGGTATAGCAATCAGCCCCAGCATTTT	CASSGPGYSNQPQHF
-	TRBD1	TRBV5-1	TRBJ2-7	TGCGCCAGCAGCTTGGGAGGACAGGCCAAGGACTACGAGCAGTACTTC	CASSLGGQAKDYEQYF
-	-	TRBV5-1	TRBJ1-2	TGCGCCAGCAGCGCACAGGGATCCTATGGCTACACCTTC	CASSAQGSYGYTF
-	TRBD1	TRBV5-1	TRBJ2-3	TGCGCCACCACGACAGGGAGTGCAGATACGCAGTATTTT	CATTTGSADTQYF
once	-	TRBV10-3	TRBJ2-1	TGTGCCATCAGTGAATGGCGGGGAGAATACAATGAGCAGTTCTTC	CAISEWRGEYNEQFF
-	TRBD1	TRBV18	TRBJ1-1	TGTGCCAGCTCACCACTTGGGACAGGGGGTGAAGCTTTCTTT	CASSPLGTGGEAFF
-	TRBD1	TRBV11-2	TRBJ2-2	TGTGCCAGCAGCCAGAACAGGGGTCGTGCCGGGGAGCTGTTTTTT	CASSQNRGRAGELFF
-	TRBD1	TRBV6-5	TRBJ2-1	TGTGCCAGCAGTTACTGGACAGGGCAGTCCTACAATGAGCAGTTCTTC	CASSYWTGQSYNEQFF
-	-	TRBV6-5	TRBJ1-2	TGTGCTACTCAACGCCGGGGGTATGGCTACACCTTC	CATQRRGYGYTF
-	-	TRBV5-1	TRBJ1-3	TGCGCCAGCAACCGGACAGCTAGAAGGTTCTCTGGAAACACCATATATTTT	CASNRTARRFSGNTIYF
-	-	TRBV7-3	TRBJ1-1	TGTGCCAGCAGCTCATGGGCGACAGGCGACCCGAACACTGAAGCTTTCTTT	CASSSWATGDPNTEAFF
-	-	TRBV4-2	TRBJ2-1	TGTGCCAGCAGCCAAGTTGGCGGGACTGATTACAATGAGCAGTTCTTC	CASSQVGGTDYNEQFF
-	-	TRBV7-9	TRBJ2-7	TGTGCCAGCAGCTCCCGGGGAGCCTACGAGCAGTACTTC	CASSSRGAYEQYF
-	-	TRBV7-9	TRBJ1-5	TGTGCCAGCAGTCGATTATCGGGTCAGCCCCAGCATTTT	CASSRLSGQPQHF
once	TRBD1	TRBV5-1	TRBJ1-2	TGCGCCAGCAGCGAGGGACAGGGTGTGGGCTACACCTTC	CASSEGQGVGYTF
-	-	TRBV4-1	TRBJ1-1	TGCGCCAGCAGCAAAGCCCTATACACTGAAGCTTTCTTT	CASSKALYTEAFF
-	-	TRBV27	TRBJ2-2	TGTGCCAGTTCGGGACAGAACACCGGGGAGCTGTTTTTT	CASSGQNTGELFF
-	-	TRBV19	TRBJ2-1	TGTGCCAGTAGTATAGAGTTTCCTAGCTCCTACAATGAGCAGTTCTTC	CASSIEFPSSYNEQFF
-	-	TRBV4-1	TRBJ1-6	TGCGCCAGCAGCCAAGGGACAGAGGGCTCCTATAATTCACCCCTCCACTTT	CASSQGTEGSYNSPLHF
-	-	TRBV5-1	TRBJ1-1	TGCGCCAGCAGCTTGGACTATACGAACACTGAAGCTTTCTTT	CASSLDYTNTEAFF
-	TRBD1	TRBV25-1	TRBJ2-7	TGTGCCAGCACTCTGGGGACAGACTACGAGCAGTACTTC	CASTLGTDYEQYF
-	-	TRBV11-2	TRBJ2-7	TGTGCCAGCAGCTTAGTCTATTCGGGGGTCTCCTACGAGCAGTACTTC	CASSLVYSGVSYEQYF
-	-	TRBV21-1	TRBJ1-2	TGTGCCAGCAGCAAAGCGGGGGGGGACGGCTACACCTTC	CASSKAGGDGYTF
once	-	TRBV7-9	TRBJ1-2	TGTGCCAGCAGCATACCCCAGGGTGTCTACACCTTC	CASSIPQGVYTF
-	-	TRBV6-5	TRBJ2-7	TGTGCCAGCAGAGCCCCCGGACAGATTAACTACGAGCAGTACTTC	CASRAPGQINYEQYF
-	TRBD2	TRBV13	TRBJ2-2	TGTGCCAGCAGCTTAGGAGTTGTGGCTAGCGGGGGATATGACACCGGGGAGCTGTTTTTT	CASSLGVVASGGYDTGELFF
-	TRBD1	TRBV6-1	TRBJ1-2	TGTGCCAGCAGTGAAAGGGGAATCGGGACAGGGGACTATGGCTACACCTTC	CASSERGIGTGDYGYTF
-	-	TRBV20-1	TRBJ1-6	TGCAGTGCTAGACCACCGGGCGGGCTCCACTTT	CSARPPGGLHF
-	-	TRBV2	TRBJ1-6	TGTGCCAGCAGTGGTGGGCACCGGGGTTCACCCCTCCACTTT	CASSGGHRGSPLHF
-	-	TRBV19	TRBJ1-4	TGTGCCAGTAAGTCGGGACTCTCAACTAATGAAAAACTGTTTTTT	CASKSGLSTNEKLFF
once	-	TRBV10-3	TRBJ1-3	TGTGCCATCAGTGAATCGGGGTTCTCTGGAAACACCATATATTTT	CAISESGFSGNTIYF
-	-	TRBV13	TRBJ2-1	TGTGCCAGCAGCTTATTCGGGGGCTACAATGAGCAGTTCTTC	CASSLFGGYNEQFF
-	-	TRBV7-9	TRBJ1-3	TGTGCCAGCATCCCTTCCGGAAACACCATATATTTT	CASIPSGNTIYF
-	-	TRBV5-1	TRBJ1-1	TGCGCCAGCAGCCCTACAGACAGATACACTGAAGCTTTCTTT	CASSPTDRYTEAFF
-	TRBD2	TRBV5-4	TRBJ2-4	TGTGCCAGCAGCCCGCGGGGGGGCTCCAAAAACATTCAGTACTTC	CASSPRGGSKNIQYF
-	-	TRBV6-1	TRBJ1-2	TGTGCCAGCAGCCTACACCCAGGGGTGCACTATGGCTACACCTTC	CASSLHPGVHYGYTF
once	-	TRBV6-5	TRBJ2-2	TGTGCCAGTTGGGGGCCCAACACCGGGGAGCTGTTTTTT	CASWGPNTGELFF
-	-	TRBV6-5	TRBJ1-3	TGTGCCAGCAGTTACTCGAGGCACCACTCTGGAAACACCATATATTTT	CASSYSRHHSGNTIYF
-	-	TRBV5-1	TRBJ1-2	TGCGCCAGCAGCTTGGGACAGAACTATGGCTACACCTTC	CASSLGQNYGYTF
-	-	TRBV5-1	TRBJ2-1	TGCGCCAGCAGCTTGGGCCAGGATAATGAGCAGTTCTTC	CASSLGQDNEQFF
-	TRBD1	TRBV5-1	TRBJ1-6	TGCGCCAGCAGCCTAGTAAACAGGGGGCTGTCACCCCTCCACTTT	CASSLVNRGLSPLHF
-	TRBD1	TRBV11-2	TRBJ1-1	TGTGCCAGCAGCCCCGTCCCGGGACAGGTAGGAGGTTTCTTT	CASSPVPGQVGGFF